This paragraph covers one T cell receptor (beta chain) sequence. The V gene's germline CDR1 is KGHSH and CDR2 LQKENI. There are 13 residues in the CDR3. Trimming removed 1 base from V and 5 bases from J, with 6 bases in between. This record belongs to a study of blood T cell repertoires in COVID-19. On the study more broadly: Samples representing acute and convalescent COVID-19 were sourced from the United States, Italy and Spain. T cells, B-cell-depleted T cells, or PBMCs provided the cDNA or gDNA that served as material.

In the authors' methods: Amplification with reference gene primers provided the estimates of nucleated cell counts. Sequencing used immunoSEQ multiplex PCR; TCRdb keeps in-frame clones, though not all of them. That table gives V, J and clone size, and the DNA gave D and trimming. The sample has some 300,000 clones; around 88% are singletons. Material: peripheral blood. This receptor was identified in a young woman who had recovered from COVID-19. J is TRBJ1-5 and V is TRBV18; D may be TRBD1 (6 bases). The CDR3 nucleotides are TGTGCCAGCTCACCACAGGGGGATCAGCCCCAGCATTTT. Protein product: CASSPQGDQPQHF.